The 7 T cell receptor beta chains presented below share a single source sample, sequenced in a study of blood T cell repertoires in COVID-19 (dated by TCRdb to 2020 to 2022). Libraries came from the immunoSEQ multiplex PCR assay. The table comes from immuneACCESS by way of TCRdb, which keeps in-frame sequences with V and J called. Part of the clones is missing from these tables; in studies checked, under half for an unresolved V gene and the rest for unknown reasons. The sample has around 40,000 clones on record, more than 75% of them singletons. Approximately 25% of the sample is taken by the ten largest. The sequenced sample consisted of peripheral blood. The receptors shown here come from a man in his fifties or sixties with active or convalescent COVID-19.

This sequence joins TRBV5-4 and TRBJ1-2; maybe TRBD1 (5 bases). Germline CDR1 and CDR2: SGHNT and YYREEE (reference sequence). Between the trimmed V and J ends, which lost 0 bases and 2 bases, there was a span of 5 bases. The CDR3 runs 13 residues. CDR3 DNA: TGTGCCAGCAGCTTGGACAGGAACTATGGCTACACCTTC. Translated, it gives CASSLDRNYGYTF.

The chain carries TRBV7-9 and TRBJ1-4, with a weak D call TRBD1 (5 bases). Looked up from germline, CDR1 is SEHNR and CDR2 is FQNEAQ (reference sequence). CDR3 length equals 13 residues. The V gene lost 5 bases and the J gene lost 5 bases, with 9 bases spanning the gap. The CDR3 nucleotides read TGTGCCAGCAGCATGACAGTAAATGAAAAACTGTTTTTT. This encodes CASSMTVNEKLFF.

The genes are TRBV28 and TRBJ1-6; 7 bases match TRBD1. With V trimmed by 5 bases and J by 7 bases, 8 bases remained unmatched. This CDR3 comprises 15 residues. Germline assignment: CDR1 MDHEN and CDR2 SYDVKM. As DNA, the CDR3 is TGTGCCAGCAGTGAATTCACAGGGGTGAATTCACCCCTCCACTTT. It translates to CASSEFTGVNSPLHF.

The V and J genes are TRBV4-1 and TRBJ2-4; D may be TRBD2 (6 bases). The V gene's germline CDR1 is MGHRA and CDR2 YSYEKL. There are 16 residues in the CDR3. V was clipped by 0 bases and J by 8 bases, with 17 bases between them. The CDR3 bases are TGCGCCAGCAGCCAAGAACGACAGACGACGGGGGACATTCAGTACTTC. Protein sequence: CASSQERQTTGDIQYF.

This chain joins TRBV25-1 and TRBJ1-1; possible D gene TRBD1, 5 bases. In germline, CDR1 is MGHDK, CDR2 SYGVNS. V was shortened by 4 bases and J by 11 bases, with 14 bases between the two germline ends. CDR3 length: 12 residues. CDR3 residues: CASSGPTAGAFF. DNA of the CDR3: TGTGCCAGCAGTGGCCCGACAGCAGGGGCTTTCTTT. The full variable domain, with the rest looked up from reference TRBV25-1 and TRBJ1-1, is EADIYQTPRYLVIGTGKKITLECSQTMGHDKMYWYQQDPGMELHLIHYSYGVNSTEKGDLSSESTVSRIRTEHFPLTLESARPSHTSQYLCASSGPTAGAFFGQGTRLTVV.

The rearrangement uses TRBV9 and TRBJ1-4; 7 bases are a match to TRBD1. This CDR3 is 15 amino acids long. The V segment lost 4 bases and the J segment 5 bases; nucleotides outside the gene matches: 8. Germline CDR1 is SGDLS and CDR2 is YYNGEE. Here the CDR3 reads CASSSRTGGNEKLFF. CDR3 nucleotides: TGTGCCAGCAGCTCCCGGACAGGTGGAAATGAAAAACTGTTTTTT.

The chain employs TRBV6-5 and TRBJ1-2; 8 nucleotides agree with TRBD1. With V trimmed by 6 bases and J by 4 bases, 4 bases remained unmatched. Looked up from germline, CDR1 is MNHEY and CDR2 is SVGAGI. The CDR3 is 13 residues long. CDR3 residues: CASRATGAYGYTF. The CDR3 DNA reads TGTGCCAGCAGAGCGACAGGGGCCTATGGCTACACCTTC.